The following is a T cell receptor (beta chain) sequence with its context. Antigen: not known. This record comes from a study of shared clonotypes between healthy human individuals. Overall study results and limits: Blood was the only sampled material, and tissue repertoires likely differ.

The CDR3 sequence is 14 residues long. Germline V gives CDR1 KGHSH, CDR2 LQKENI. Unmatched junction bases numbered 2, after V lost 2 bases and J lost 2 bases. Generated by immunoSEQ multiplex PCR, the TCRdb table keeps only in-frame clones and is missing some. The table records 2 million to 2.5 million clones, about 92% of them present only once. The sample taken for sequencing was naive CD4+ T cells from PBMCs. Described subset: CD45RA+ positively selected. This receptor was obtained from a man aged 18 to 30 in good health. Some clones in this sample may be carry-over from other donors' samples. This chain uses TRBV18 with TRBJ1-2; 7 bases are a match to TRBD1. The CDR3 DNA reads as TGTGCCAGCTCACCAAACAGGGGAAACTATGGCTACACCTTC. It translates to CASSPNRGNYGYTF.